The 20 T cell receptor beta chains below come from one sample, sequenced in a study of cytomegalovirus exposure and HLA in healthy donors. Some clones are missing from TCRdb's copy, which holds only in-frame ones; the method was immunoSEQ multiplex PCR. The table has about 330,000 clones, about nine tenths seen once. The sequencing sample was made of PBMCs. The receptor set was obtained from a woman between 18 and 29 years old in good health and CMV-seronegative.

This chain uses TRBV5-1 with TRBJ1-4, with D perhaps TRBD1 (5 bases). CDR1 is SGHRS and CDR2 is YFSETQ in the germline V gene. Trimming shortened V by 2 bases and J by 5 bases, and 10 bases separated the two germline ends. CDR3 size: 14 residues. The CDR3 coding sequence is TGCGCCAGCAGCTTCGGAGGGGTAAATGAAAAACTGTTTTTT. Amino acid sequence: CASSFGGVNEKLFF. Complete variable domain (other parts from reference TRBV5-1 and TRBJ1-4): KAGVTQTPRYLIKTRGQQVTLSCSPISGHRSVSWYQQTPGQGLQFLFEYFSETQRNKGNFPGRFSGRQFSNSRSEMNVSTLELGDSALYLCASSFGGVNEKLFFGSGTQLSVL.

Concerning this clone itself: Other DNA sequences of this sample code for an identical CDR3. The chain combines TRBV2 with TRBJ1-2; 8 nucleotides match TRBD1. V lost 6 bases and J lost 0; bases outside the gene matches: 3. Germline values: CDR1 SNHLY, CDR2 FYNNEI. This CDR3 is 14 amino acids long. The CDR3 DNA reads as TGTGCCAGCAGAAGGACAGGGACTAACTATGGCTACACCTTC. Its protein is CASRRTGTNYGYTF.

The chain employs TRBV6-5 and TRBJ2-1; TRBD2 agrees at 9 bases. There are 15 residues in the CDR3. From germline, CDR1 is MNHEY and CDR2 SVGAGI. V shed 5 bases, J shed 1 base, and the junction held 3 bases outside the gene matches. CDR3 nucleotides: TGTGCCAGCAGTGCCCTAGCGGGGTCCTACAATGAGCAGTTCTTC. Translating gives CASSALAGSYNEQFF.

V usage is TRBV4-3 and J usage is TRBJ1-1; the D is unclear. The V end lost 4 bases, the J end lost 4 bases, and 13 bases lay between the germline ends. The CDR3 extends over 14 amino acids. Germline CDR1 reads LGHNA; CDR2 reads YSLEER. CDR3 bases: TGCGCCAGCAGCCCCGGGGTCCGTATCACTGAAGCTTTCTTT. Protein product: CASSPGVRITEAFF.

This sequence joins TRBV27 and TRBJ2-6, with TRBD1 matching 8 bases. CDR3 size: 17 residues. V was clipped by 7 bases and J by 0 bases; unmatched bases: 8. Germline CDR1 MNHEY, CDR2 SMNVEV (reference sequence). CDR3 sequence reads: CASTSGTGVSGANVLTF. Here the CDR3 DNA reads TGTGCCAGCACCTCGGGGACAGGCGTCTCTGGGGCCAACGTCCTGACTTTC.

The chain joins TRBV10-3 to TRBJ2-2; D call uncertain. CDR1 is ENHRY and CDR2 is SYGVKD in the germline V gene. There are 16 residues in the CDR3. Trimming took 0 bases from V and 0 from J, leaving 8 bases between them. DNA for the CDR3: TGTGCCATCAGTGAGTCGGGCGCCACGAACACCGGGGAGCTGTTTTTT. Translated: CAISESGATNTGELFF.

The chain recombines TRBV5-6 with TRBJ1-1, with TRBD1 identical over 8 bases. Germline CDR1 SGHDT, CDR2 YYEEEE. Trimming cost V 4 bases and J 5 bases; bases outside gene matches: 7. CDR3 length equals 14 residues. CDR3 region: CASSLGQGWTEAFF. DNA of the CDR3: TGTGCCAGCAGCCTAGGACAGGGCTGGACTGAAGCTTTCTTT.

The genes are TRBV5-1 and TRBJ2-2; 11 bases are shared with TRBD1. The CDR3 is 16 amino acids. With 3 bases clipped from V and 4 bases from J, the junction kept 5 bases outside the gene matches. Looked up from germline, CDR1 is SGHRS and CDR2 is YFSETQ. The DNA for the CDR3 is TGCGCCAGCAGCTGGGCAGGGACAGGGGGCACCGGGGAGCTGTTTTTT. Translated: CASSWAGTGGTGELFF.

This clone was detected only once. For the CDR3, the DNA is TGCGCCAGCAGCCAAGTCCTGACAGGGCTCCACGAGCAGTACTTC. Encoded protein: CASSQVLTGLHEQYF. The rearrangement uses TRBV4-3 and TRBJ2-7, with TRBD1 matching over 7 bases. Germline loops: CDR1 LGHNA, CDR2 YSLEER. This CDR3 region has 15 residues. Trimming removed 1 base from V and 5 bases from J; junction bases left unmatched: 8.

The gene calls are TRBV4-1 and TRBJ2-3; D is possibly TRBD2 (6 bases). Per germline, CDR1 MGHRA and CDR2 YSYEKL. The CDR3 loop spans 17 amino acids. Trimming shortened V by 0 bases and J by 2 bases, and 15 bases separated the two germline ends. CDR3 protein: CASSQDGPSEFTDTQYF. CDR3 nucleotides: TGCGCCAGCAGCCAAGATGGCCCTAGCGAATTCACAGATACGCAGTATTTT.

The rearrangement joins TRBV5-1 to TRBJ1-2; D might be TRBD1 (6 bases). Germline CDR1 reads SGHRS; CDR2 reads YFSETQ. V was clipped by 2 bases and J by 4 bases, with 9 bases between them. This CDR3 comprises 13 residues. This CDR3 is CASSFGTSYGYTF. CDR3 nucleotide sequence: TGCGCCAGCAGCTTCGGGACATCCTATGGCTACACCTTC.

V gene TRBV9 combines with J gene TRBJ1-2, with 8 bases matching TRBD1. Trimming took 4 bases from V and 0 from J; bases not matched to a gene: 11. The CDR3 has 17 residues. Germline V gene data show CDR1 as SGDLS and CDR2 as YYNGEE. CDR3 protein: CASSTPLQGVPNYGYTF. The CDR3 DNA follows: TGTGCCAGCAGCACGCCACTACAGGGGGTGCCTAACTATGGCTACACCTTC.

The rearrangement joins TRBV4-1 to TRBJ1-3, with D perhaps matching TRBD1 (6 bases). Germline values: CDR1 MGHRA, CDR2 YSYEKL. The V end was cut by 1 base, the J end by 7 bases, with 14 bases between. The CDR3 covers 15 residues. The CDR3 here is CASSQGTEGPNTIYF. The CDR3 DNA reads as TGCGCCAGCAGCCAAGGGACAGAGGGCCCGAACACCATATATTTT.

V is TRBV5-4 and J is TRBJ1-2; TRBD1 aligns across 8 bases. After removal of 5 bases from V and 2 bases from J, the junction contained 5 bases not matched to a gene. Germline values: CDR1 SGHNT, CDR2 YYREEE (reference sequence). The CDR3 contains 14 residues. This CDR3 reads CASSPGGANYGYTF. As DNA, the CDR3 is TGTGCCAGCAGTCCAGGGGGCGCCAACTATGGCTACACCTTC.

The J gene is TRBJ2-2, the V gene TRBV4-2, with 9 bases that match TRBD2. The CDR3 has 14 residues. With V trimmed by 9 bases and J by 3 bases, 5 bases remained unmatched. The germline gives CDR1 LGHNA, CDR2 YNFKEQ. CDR3 sequence: CARRTSVYTGELFF. The CDR3 region has the DNA TGTGCCAGACGGACTAGCGTGTACACCGGGGAGCTGTTTTTT.

CDR3 protein: CASSGPSGGYEQYF. CDR3 coding DNA: TGTGCCAGCAGTGGGCCCAGCGGGGGATACGAGCAGTACTTC. The V call is TRBV6-1, the J call TRBJ2-7; 8 bases fit TRBD2. Germline lookup yields CDR1 MNHNS and CDR2 SASEGT. This CDR3 has 14 residues. Germline trimming cut 4 bases from V and 4 bases from J; bases unmatched to any gene: 6.

This rearrangement joins TRBV2 to TRBJ2-3; a weak D match, TRBD2 (6 bases). Trimming cost V 2 bases and J 4 bases, with 10 bases left between them. The CDR3 contains 14 residues. Per germline, CDR1 SNHLY and CDR2 FYNNEI. This chain's CDR3 is CASSENWGADTQYF. CDR3 DNA sequence: TGTGCCAGCAGTGAAAACTGGGGGGCAGATACGCAGTATTTT.

The J gene is TRBJ2-1, the V gene TRBV5-1, with 8 bases aligning to TRBD2. This CDR3 has 16 residues. CDR1 and CDR2 (germline): SGHRS, YFSETQ. After removal of 0 bases from V and 7 bases from J, the junction contained 9 bases not matched to a gene. The CDR3: CASSLEVSGSGNEQFF. The CDR3 bases are TGCGCCAGCAGCTTGGAAGTGAGCGGGAGTGGGAATGAGCAGTTCTTC.

V is TRBV29-1 and J is TRBJ1-4; the match to TRBD1 covers 9 bases. This CDR3 has 14 residues. CDR1 SQVTM and CDR2 ANQGSEA come from the germline V gene. J was trimmed by 7 bases and V by 7 bases; bases with no gene match: 10. CDR3 coding DNA: TGCAGCGGACGAAGAACAGGGGGCGGTGAAAAACTGTTTTTT. It specifies CSGRRTGGGEKLFF.

V usage is TRBV7-9 and J usage is TRBJ1-5; TRBD1 is a possible D gene (5 bases). The V and J ends lost 5 bases and 5 bases respectively, with 10 bases between them. The CDR3 sequence is 13 residues long. Germline V gene data show CDR1 as SEHNR and CDR2 as FQNEAQ (reference sequence). CDR3 in DNA: TGTGCCAGCAGCCGTGTAGGGGATCAGCCCCAGCATTTT. Translating it yields CASSRVGDQPQHF.